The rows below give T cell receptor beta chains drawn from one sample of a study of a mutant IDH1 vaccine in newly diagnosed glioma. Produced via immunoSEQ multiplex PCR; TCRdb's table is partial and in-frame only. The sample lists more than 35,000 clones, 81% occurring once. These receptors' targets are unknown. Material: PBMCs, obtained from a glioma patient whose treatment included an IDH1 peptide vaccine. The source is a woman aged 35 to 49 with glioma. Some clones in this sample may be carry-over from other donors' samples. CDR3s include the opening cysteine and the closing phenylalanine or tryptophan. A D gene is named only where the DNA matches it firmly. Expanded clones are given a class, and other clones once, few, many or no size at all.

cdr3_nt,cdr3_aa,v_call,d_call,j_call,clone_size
TGTGCCAGCCTGGGGCGGGACACCGAGCAGTACTTC,CASLGRDTEQYF,TRBV4-2,-,TRBJ2-7,-
TGTGCCAGCGCTCTCACAGGGATCAATCAGCCCCAGCATTTT,CASALTGINQPQHF,TRBV6-1,-,TRBJ1-5,-
TGTGCCAGCAGCTTACGGGGGGGGGCCTACGAGCAGTACTTC,CASSLRGGAYEQYF,TRBV7-2,TRBD2,TRBJ2-7,-
TGTGCCAGCAGTTTCTTTCCTGGGCTAGACACCATATATTTT,CASSFFPGLDTIYF,TRBV28,-,TRBJ1-3,-
TGTGCCAGCAGCTCCCCGGGCACCATATATTTT,CASSSPGTIYF,TRBV7-9,-,TRBJ1-3,-
TGTGCCAGCAGCCTCACTGGGACTAGCGGTCGAGAGACCCAGTACTTC,CASSLTGTSGRETQYF,TRBV7-2,TRBD2,TRBJ2-5,-
TGTGCCAGCGATGGGGGGCTAGCGGGGGCGGACATTCAGTACTTC,CASDGGLAGADIQYF,TRBV7-9,TRBD2,TRBJ2-4,few
TGTGCCAGCAGCTTTAGGACGGCTAGTTCACCCCTCCACTTT,CASSFRTASSPLHF,TRBV11-1,-,TRBJ1-6,few
TGTGCCACCGCCCTCAATACAGGGGCTAATGAAAAACTGTTTTTT,CATALNTGANEKLFF,TRBV6-6,TRBD1,TRBJ1-4,-
TGCGCCAGCAGCGGACCCGGGACAGGGGAAGAGACCCAGTACTTC,CASSGPGTGEETQYF,TRBV5-1,TRBD1,TRBJ2-5,-
TGCAGCGTTGGGAGTGACGGACAATACGAGCAGTACTTC,CSVGSDGQYEQYF,TRBV29-1,-,TRBJ2-7,-
TGTGCCAGCTCACGCGAGGCCCCGGGGGCCAACGTCCTGACTTTC,CASSREAPGANVLTF,TRBV18,-,TRBJ2-6,-
TGTGCCAGTAGTAGGGGGGGGACACCGAACACTGAAGCTTTCTTT,CASSRGGTPNTEAFF,TRBV19,-,TRBJ1-1,once
TGTGCCACCAGCAGAGATCAGGAGGTCAAGGAGCAGTTCTTC,CATSRDQEVKEQFF,TRBV15,-,TRBJ2-1,-
TGCGCCAGCAGTCAGTCCCCACGGACAGGGATCGAAGAACAACTCTTC,CASSQSPRTGIEEQLF,TRBV23-1,TRBD1,TRBJ1-2,-
TGTGCCATCGAAGGGAAGGATACGCAGTATTTT,CAIEGKDTQYF,TRBV10-3,-,TRBJ2-3,-
TGTGCCACCAGCAGAGAGTTGGGCGAGAACTATGGCTACACCTTC,CATSRELGENYGYTF,TRBV15,-,TRBJ1-2,few
TGTGCCAGCAGCCACGACAGGGTGATAGACTATGGCTACACCTTC,CASSHDRVIDYGYTF,TRBV7-9,TRBD1,TRBJ1-2,-
TGTGCCAGCAGTACAGGGGGCTTTCAGTCTGTTGAGCAGTTCTTC,CASSTGGFQSVEQFF,TRBV5-5,TRBD1,TRBJ2-1,-
TGTGCCAGCAGCTTACGGGCGGCCTACGAGCAGTACTTC,CASSLRAAYEQYF,TRBV7-2,-,TRBJ2-7,-
TGTGCCAGCAGCTCCAGCGGGGGGGGCAAGTTCTTC,CASSSSGGGKFF,TRBV11-2,TRBD2,TRBJ2-1,-
TGCAGCGGGCCCTTGGGGGCTCGTACTAATGAAAAACTGTTTTTT,CSGPLGARTNEKLFF,TRBV29-1,-,TRBJ1-4,-
TGTGCCAGCAGCTTAGGGTTAGGTGAGCAGTTCTTC,CASSLGLGEQFF,TRBV11-2,-,TRBJ2-1,-
TGTGCCAGCAGCGTAGACGGGACAGGGGGGAGAGAACTGTTTTTT,CASSVDGTGGRELFF,TRBV9,TRBD1,TRBJ1-4,-
TGTGCCAGCAGTGTTTCTGGAAACACCATATATTTT,CASSVSGNTIYF,TRBV6-1,-,TRBJ1-3,-
TGCAGCGCCAGGACAGGGGCCCTTACCTACGAGCAGTACTTC,CSARTGALTYEQYF,TRBV29-1,TRBD1,TRBJ2-7,-
TGTGCCAGCAGACGGAGAGCAGACACTGAAGCTTTCTTT,CASRRRADTEAFF,TRBV28,-,TRBJ1-1,few
TGCAGCGTCGGGACTAGCGGGACTGAGCAGTTCTTC,CSVGTSGTEQFF,TRBV29-1,TRBD2,TRBJ2-1,-
TGTGCCAGCAGCTTGGCCGGCTGGGAAGAGACCCAGTACTTC,CASSLAGWEETQYF,TRBV5-4,-,TRBJ2-5,-
TGTGCCAGTAGTATAGAAGGGGCTGGGGATCAGCCCCAGCATTTT,CASSIEGAGDQPQHF,TRBV19,-,TRBJ1-5,-
TGCGCCAGCAGCCCGACGACTAGCCGGTCGGGGGATGAGCAGTTCTTC,CASSPTTSRSGDEQFF,TRBV4-3,TRBD2,TRBJ2-1,-